This TCR beta chain was captured in a study of T cells in women clearing cervical HPV infection. Across the study: Cases were women with histologically confirmed HPV16-related CIN3 or worse, including 2 invasive cancers.

To note about this clone: What it recognizes is unknown. The CDR3 goes on 3 residues after the read ends, and that part is filled in from the germline J gene.

The CDR3 sequence is 15 residues long. V lost 2 bases and J lost 5, with 16 bases in between. Germline V gene data show CDR1 as SGHRS and CDR2 as YFSETQ. immunoSEQ multiplex PCR used an average of roughly 1,100 ng genomic DNA. Generated by immunoSEQ multiplex PCR, the TCRdb table keeps only in-frame clones and is missing some. The repertoire table contains roughly 30,000 clones. Study-level findings and limits: CIN3+ cases had significantly higher TCR repertoire richness than controls, but evenness did not differ.

V gene TRBV5-1 combines with J gene TRBJ1-1; a weak D match, TRBD1 (5 bases). Material: blood buffy coat. This clonotype originated in a woman aged 18 to 75 with a cervical HPV16 infection that either progressed to CIN3+ or cleared (not recorded which). CDR3 bases read: TGCGCCAGCAGCTTTGAGTCCGGGGGACTTACTGAA. It translates to CASSFESGGLTE. The entire CDR3 protein reads CASSFESGGLTEAFF.